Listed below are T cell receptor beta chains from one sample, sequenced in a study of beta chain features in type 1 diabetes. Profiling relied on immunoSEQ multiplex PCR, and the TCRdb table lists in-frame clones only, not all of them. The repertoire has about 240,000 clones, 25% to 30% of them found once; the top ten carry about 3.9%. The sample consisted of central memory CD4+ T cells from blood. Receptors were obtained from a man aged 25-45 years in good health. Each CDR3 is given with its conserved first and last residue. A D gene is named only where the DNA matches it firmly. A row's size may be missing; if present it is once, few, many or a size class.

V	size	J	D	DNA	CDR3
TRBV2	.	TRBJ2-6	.	TGTGCCAGCATCAGTAACTCTGGGGCCAACGTCCTGACTTTC	CASISNSGANVLTF
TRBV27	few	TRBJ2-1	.	TGTGCCAGCAGTTTAATGGGCCGGGCCCCCCTAAGGAGGAATGAGCAGTTCTTC	CASSLMGRAPLRRNEQFF
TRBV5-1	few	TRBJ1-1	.	TGCGCCAGCAGCTTTTTAGGGGCGGAAGCTGAAGCTTTCTTT	CASSFLGAEAEAFF
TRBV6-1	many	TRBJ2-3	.	TGTGCCAGCAGTGTGGGGGCCACAGATACGCAGTATTTT	CASSVGATDTQYF
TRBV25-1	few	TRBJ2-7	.	TGTGCCAGCAGTGAGTTACTCTACGAGCAGTACTTC	CASSELLYEQYF
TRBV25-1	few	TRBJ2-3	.	TGTGCCAGCAGTGAATTGGGTACAGCTAGCACAGATACGCAGTATTTT	CASSELGTASTDTQYF
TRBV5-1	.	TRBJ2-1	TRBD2	TGCGCCAGCAGCGGAGGACTAGCGGGAGGTGTTGAGCAGTTCTTC	CASSGGLAGGVEQFF
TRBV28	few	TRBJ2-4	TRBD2	TGTGCCAGCAGTTCCCTCGGGGGGGCCAAAAACATTCAGTACTTC	CASSSLGGAKNIQYF
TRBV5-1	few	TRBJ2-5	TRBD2	TGCGCCAGCAGCACTAGCGGGCCACAAGAGACCCAGTACTTC	CASSTSGPQETQYF
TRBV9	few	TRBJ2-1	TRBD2	TGTGCCAGCAGCCCCATTCTAGCGGGAGGGGTCGATGAGCAGTTCTTC	CASSPILAGGVDEQFF
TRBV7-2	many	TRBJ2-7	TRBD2	TGTGCCAGCAGCTCACGACTAGCGGGAGGGCCCTACGAGCAGTACTTC	CASSSRLAGGPYEQYF
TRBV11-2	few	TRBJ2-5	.	TGTGCCAGCAGCCCACATCCGGGGACCCAGTACTTC	CASSPHPGTQYF
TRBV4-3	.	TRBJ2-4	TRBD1	TGCGCCAGCAGCCAAGAAAGGGACAGGGGCGCCCGGCCAAACATTCAGTACTTC	CASSQERDRGARPNIQYF
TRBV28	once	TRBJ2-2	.	TGTGCCAGCAGTTCCAGGACCGGGGAGCTGTTTTTT	CASSSRTGELFF
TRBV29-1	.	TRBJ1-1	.	TGCAGCGCGCAGGGAAGTGGCACTGAAGCTTTCTTT	CSAQGSGTEAFF
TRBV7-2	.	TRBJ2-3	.	TGTGCCAGCAGCCTGAGAGGTCCCGCGGATACGCAGTATTTT	CASSLRGPADTQYF